The following is a TCR beta chain sequence with its context. As yet, its antigen is unknown. Some clones are missing from TCRdb's copy, which holds only in-frame ones; the method was immunoSEQ multiplex PCR. The sample holds over 100,000 clones, 80% seen once. The sample is drawn from a study of Ad26.COV2.S vaccination and SARS-CoV-2 variants. Study results and caveats: Measurements of TCR breadth and depth may have given underestimates of the total T cell responses. Comparable non-spike TCR breadth was observed in vaccine and placebo recipients. Spike-specific TCR breadth ran higher among vaccine recipients than placebo recipients. The breadth of spike-specific CD8+ and CD4+ T cell responses after vaccination was reportedly substantial.

In germline, CDR1 is SGHVS, CDR2 FNYEAQ. The CDR3 spans 15 residues. Losses at the gene ends were 0 bases for V and 1 base for J; bases not matched to a gene: 0. The sequence was obtained from a human donor who had recovered from COVID-19. Sequencing was performed on peripheral blood, taken after recovery from COVID-19. This chain connects TRBV7-6 to TRBJ1-3; TRBD1 matches 7 bases. CDR3 residues: CASSLATGSGNTIYF. CDR3 sequence (DNA): TGTGCCAGCAGCTTAGCGACAGGGTCTGGAAACACCATATATTTT.